One and the same sample provided the 32 T cell receptor beta chains below, sequenced in a study of CD8 T cells in Susac syndrome. RNA amounts of about 0.5 to 1 ug underwent reverse transcription with random hexamers. Each CDR3 protein is one row after TCRdb ran MiXCR on the immunoSEQ multiplex PCR reads. The sample yields tens of thousands of distinct CDR3 sequences, 85% to 95% seen once. The material sequenced was CD4+ T cells from PBMCs. The receptor source for this set is a human donor with Susac syndrome.

The J gene is TRBJ2-5, the V gene TRBV11-3; the D is unclear. V was trimmed by 4 bases and J by 5 bases, leaving 8 bases between them. Germline assignment: CDR1 SGHNT and CDR2 YENEEA. The CDR3 loop spans 12 amino acids. This chain's CDR3 is CASSSEVETQYF. CDR3 DNA: TGTGCCAGCAGCTCCGAGGTGGAGACCCAGTACTTC.

The rearrangement uses TRBV7-2 and TRBJ2-5; 9 bases are a match to TRBD1. The CDR3 covers 19 residues. V lost 3 bases and J lost 3; bases outside the gene matches: 17. Germline CDR1 and CDR2: SGHTA and FQGNSA. Here the CDR3 DNA reads TGTGCCAGCAGCTTTGCCCCCTACCACTTAACAGGGGGCGAAGAGACCCAGTACTTC. Translation: CASSFAPYHLTGGEETQYF.

J is TRBJ2-7 and V is TRBV3-1; D is undetermined. The V end was cut by 3 bases, the J end by 0 bases, with 3 bases between. The CDR3 is made up of 12 amino acids. Germline V gene lookup returns CDR1 LGHDT and CDR2 YNNKEL (reference sequence). The CDR3 coding sequence is TGTGCCAGCAGCCACGACTCCTACGAGCAGTACTTC. Translated, it gives CASSHDSYEQYF.

This sequence joins TRBV7-9 and TRBJ2-7; 7 bases align to TRBD1. Germline loops: CDR1 SEHNR, CDR2 FQNEAQ (reference sequence). J lost 2 bases, V lost 5 bases, and 6 bases had no gene match. The CDR3 is made up of 14 amino acids. This CDR3 is CASSPRDSTYEQYF. CDR3 DNA: TGTGCCAGCAGCCCCCGGGACAGCACCTACGAGCAGTACTTC. Filled out from reference TRBV7-9 and TRBJ2-7, the complete variable domain reads DTGVSQNPRHKITKRGQNVTFRCDPISEHNRLYWYRQTLGQGPEFLTYFQNEAQLEKSRLLSDRFSAERPKGSFSTLEIQRTEQGDSAMYLCASSPRDSTYEQYFGPGTRLTVT.

The V and J genes are TRBV28 and TRBJ2-1; 7 nucleotides align to TRBD1. Germline V gives CDR1 MDHEN, CDR2 SYDVKM. J lost 3 bases, V lost 2 bases, and 1 base had no gene match. The CDR3 is 14 residues long. CDR3 nucleotide sequence: TGTGCCAGCAGTTTAGGGACAGTCTACAATGAGCAGTTCTTC. Its protein is CASSLGTVYNEQFF.

The chain has TRBV6-2 or TRBV6-3 and TRBJ2-5; 8 bases map to TRBD2. V lost 7 bases and J lost 4; bases outside the gene matches: 5. The CDR3 contains 13 residues. Per germline, CDR1 MNHEY and CDR2 SVGEGT. CDR3 amino acids: CASNLAGGETQYF. In DNA, the CDR3 is TGTGCCAGCAACCTGGCGGGGGGAGAGACCCAGTACTTC.

This rearrangement joins TRBV20-1 to TRBJ1-5; tentatively, D is TRBD1 (5 bases). Germline V lookup: CDR1 DFQATT, CDR2 SNEGSKA (reference sequence). This CDR3 has 14 residues. Trimming took off 6 bases at V and 5 bases at J, with 17 bases between the two ends. In DNA form, the CDR3 reads TGCAGTGCCTCCAAGGGGTGGGAGGATCAGCCCCAGCATTTT. Residues: CSASKGWEDQPQHF.

The chain combines TRBV12-3 or TRBV12-4 with TRBJ2-7; TRBD1 matches at 8 bases. The CDR3 covers 14 residues. Germline trimming cut 3 bases from V and 7 bases from J; bases unmatched to any gene: 8. The CDR3 here is CASSLDRAEFEQYF. The CDR3 nucleotides are TGTGCCAGCAGTTTGGACAGGGCCGAATTTGAGCAGTACTTC.

The genes are TRBV20-1 and TRBJ2-1; TRBD1 aligns across 9 bases. Germline V CDR1 and CDR2: DFQATT, SNEGSKA (reference sequence). CDR3 length equals 14 residues. Unmatched junction bases numbered 8, after V lost 7 bases and J lost 4 bases. CDR3 region: CSVPTGTGYNEQFF. DNA for the CDR3: TGCAGTGTTCCAACCGGGACAGGGTACAATGAGCAGTTCTTC.

The V and J genes are TRBV5-1 and TRBJ1-1, with D unclear. CDR1 and CDR2 from the germline V gene are SGHRS and YFSETQ. This CDR3 is 14 amino acids long. Between the trimmed V and J ends, which lost 0 bases and 4 bases, there was a span of 10 bases. DNA for the CDR3: TGCGCCAGCAGCTTGGAGGTGTTCGGCACTGAAGCTTTCTTT. This encodes CASSLEVFGTEAFF.

The chain links TRBV3-1 to TRBJ1-3; D is uncertain. V gave up 2 bases and J gave up 4 bases, with 9 bases separating them. This CDR3 contains 14 residues. Germline V CDR1 and CDR2: LGHDT, YNNKEL (reference sequence). The CDR3 region is CASSQTAFGNTIYF. The CDR3 coding sequence is TGTGCCAGCAGCCAAACAGCGTTCGGAAACACCATATATTTT.

The genes are TRBV14 and TRBJ1-1, with 7 bases matching TRBD1. Germline V lookup: CDR1 SGHDN, CDR2 FVKESK. This CDR3 contains 15 residues. Trimming cost V 4 bases and J 2 bases; bases outside gene matches: 7. CDR3 in amino acids: CASSPSGTVNTEAFF. CDR3 in DNA: TGTGCCAGCAGCCCTTCCGGGACAGTCAACACTGAAGCTTTCTTT.

This chain joins TRBV29-1 and TRBJ1-2; D gene ambiguous. Per the germline V gene, CDR1 is SQVTM and CDR2 is ANQGSEA. The CDR3 sequence is 12 residues long. Between the trimmed V and J ends, which lost 4 bases and 0 bases, there was a span of 6 bases. The CDR3 sequence is CSVGDTNYGYTF. Here the CDR3 DNA reads TGCAGCGTTGGGGATACTAACTATGGCTACACCTTC.

The J gene is TRBJ2-2, the V gene TRBV30; TRBD1 matches 7 bases. V lost 4 bases and J lost 5; bases outside the gene matches: 16. CDR3 length: 17 residues. The V gene's germline CDR1 is GTSNPN and CDR2 SVGIG (reference sequence). The CDR3 region is CAWMDPGIWTGTGELFF. CDR3 nucleotide sequence: TGTGCCTGGATGGATCCAGGGATTTGGACAGGTACCGGGGAGCTGTTTTTT.

The J gene is TRBJ2-6, the V gene TRBV29-1; no firm D call. V was clipped by 6 bases and J by 2 bases, with 11 bases between them. The CDR3 totals 14 residues. Germline CDR1 is SQVTM and CDR2 is ANQGSEA. The CDR3 DNA reads as TGCAGCGTCAGTAACCCGGCTGGGGCCAACGTCCTGACTTTC. Translated, it gives CSVSNPAGANVLTF.

The chain carries TRBV7-7 and TRBJ1-1; TRBD1 is a possible D gene (5 bases). V was pared by 5 bases and J by 2 bases, with 9 bases between. The CDR3 extends over 13 amino acids. Looked up from germline, CDR1 is SSHAT and CDR2 is FNYEAQ (reference sequence). CDR3: CASSRDSNTEAFF. The CDR3 nucleotides are TGTGCCAGCAGCAGAGACAGCAACACTGAAGCTTTCTTT.

This chain uses TRBV7-2 with TRBJ1-6; 7 bases match TRBD1. The V and J ends lost 4 bases and 7 bases, in that order; junction bases with no gene match: 7. Germline CDR1 SGHTA, CDR2 FQGNSA. The length of the CDR3 is 15 residues. The CDR3 DNA reads TGTGCCAGCAGCTACGGTGGGACAGTCAATTCACCCCTCCACTTT. As protein: CASSYGGTVNSPLHF.

The rearrangement links TRBV27 to TRBJ1-5; 9 nucleotides match TRBD1. The CDR3 loop spans 14 amino acids. Trimming at V came to 6 bases and at J to 2 bases, leaving 2 bases not matched to a gene. Looked up from germline, CDR1 is MNHEY and CDR2 is SMNVEV (reference sequence). This CDR3 is CASRTGGGNQPQHF. The CDR3 coding sequence is TGTGCCAGCAGGACAGGGGGTGGCAATCAGCCCCAGCATTTT.

In its sample, this clonotype was seen once. The J gene is TRBJ2-7, the V gene TRBV20-1, with D perhaps TRBD1 or TRBD2 (5 bases each). The CDR3 is made up of 15 amino acids. The V end lost 0 bases, the J end lost 7 bases, and 19 bases lay between the germline ends. Germline loops: CDR1 DFQATT, CDR2 SNEGSKA (reference sequence). The DNA for the CDR3 is TGCAGTGCTAGAGATGAGACTACCTTGGGGCGGGAGCAGTACTTC. Its protein is CSARDETTLGREQYF.

The rearrangement joins TRBV20-1 to TRBJ1-2; D perhaps matches TRBD1 (5 bases). The CDR3 contains 16 residues. V gave up 2 bases and J gave up 2 bases, with 18 bases separating them. Germline assignment: CDR1 DFQATT and CDR2 SNEGSKA (reference sequence). The CDR3 here is CSARYTGTEPNYGYTF. The CDR3, as DNA: TGCAGTGCTAGATATACCGGGACCGAGCCCAACTATGGCTACACCTTC.

This clonotype was counted once. This sequence joins TRBV28 and TRBJ1-1, with TRBD1 matching 8 bases. CDR1 and CDR2 (germline): MDHEN, SYDVKM. V lost 6 bases, J lost 7 bases, and 7 bases stayed unmatched. The CDR3 runs 13 residues. This CDR3 reads CASRQTGEGEAFF. For the CDR3, the DNA is TGTGCCAGCAGACAGACAGGGGAGGGTGAAGCTTTCTTT.

The chain couples TRBV10-3 to TRBJ2-5; 7 nucleotides align to TRBD1. The length of the CDR3 is 13 residues. Germline CDR1 reads ENHRY; CDR2 reads SYGVKD. Trimming cost V 11 bases and J 4 bases; bases outside gene matches: 10. The CDR3 spells CAHNRGTGETQYF. The CDR3 region has the DNA TGTGCCCACAACAGGGGAACGGGAGAGACCCAGTACTTC.

This clonotype was recorded a few times. The rearrangement joins TRBV9 to TRBJ1-1; D is undetermined. V was shortened by 7 bases and J by 6 bases, with 10 bases between the two germline ends. The CDR3 contains 11 residues. Germline V gene sequence: CDR1 SGDLS, CDR2 YYNGEE. CDR3 sequence (DNA): TGTGCCAGCTCGGGTGGTCCTGAAGCTTTCTTT. As protein: CASSGGPEAFF.

This sequence joins TRBV20-1 and TRBJ1-4; TRBD1 might be the D (5 bases). Germline V lookup: CDR1 DFQATT, CDR2 SNEGSKA (reference sequence). Trimming left V 6 bases short and J 0 bases short, with 17 bases between. The CDR3 runs 16 residues. The CDR3 bases are TGCAGTGCAAGGGACCGAAAGTCGGCAACTAATGAAAAACTGTTTTTT. The encoded protein is CSARDRKSATNEKLFF.

This chain joins TRBV20-1 and TRBJ2-5; D remains unclear. Trimming took off 0 bases at V and 8 bases at J, with 7 bases between the two ends. The CDR3 has 11 amino acids. Germline V gene sequence: CDR1 DFQATT, CDR2 SNEGSKA (reference sequence). The CDR3 here is CSARDRSTQYF. CDR3 DNA sequence: TGCAGTGCTAGAGATAGAAGTACCCAGTACTTC.

The chain combines TRBV29-1 with TRBJ2-5; D is uncertain. Trimming shortened V by 4 bases and J by 4 bases, and 10 bases separated the two germline ends. Germline lookup yields CDR1 SQVTM and CDR2 ANQGSEA. CDR3 length equals 12 residues. This chain's CDR3 is CSVGPAGETQYF. For the CDR3, the DNA is TGCAGCGTTGGTCCGGCCGGAGAGACCCAGTACTTC.

The chain is built from TRBV18 and TRBJ2-7, with a tentative D call TRBD1 (5 bases). The CDR3 covers 14 residues. The ends were cut back, 3 bases at V and 9 bases at J, with 18 bases in the middle. Germline CDR1 is KGHSH and CDR2 is LQKENI. The CDR3 loop is CASSPSRANVGQYF. DNA for the CDR3: TGTGCCAGCTCACCTTCCAGGGCCAATGTGGGGCAGTACTTC.

V gene TRBV21-1 combines with J gene TRBJ1-2; the DNA was not used to check the table's D call, TRBD1. TRBV21-1 is annotated as a pseudogene. The CDR3 is 14 amino acids. CDR3 sequence (DNA): TGTGCCAGCAGCTCGCGGGGCGAGCCCGGAGGCTACACCTTC. This encodes CASSSRGEPGGYTF.

The chain links TRBV6-1 to TRBJ1-5, with D hard to call. Trimming took off 0 bases at V and 6 bases at J, with 3 bases between the two ends. The CDR3 spans 12 residues. Germline V gene sequence: CDR1 MNHNS, CDR2 SASEGT. CDR3 residues: CASSEAIQPQHF. CDR3 in DNA: TGTGCCAGCAGTGAAGCCATTCAGCCCCAGCATTTT.

This chain uses TRBV20-1 with TRBJ2-3; TRBD2 aligns across 13 bases. CDR3 length equals 16 residues. Trimming took 5 bases from V and 6 from J; bases not matched to a gene: 11. CDR1 is DFQATT and CDR2 is SNEGSKA in the germline V gene (reference sequence). The CDR3 region has the DNA TGCAGTGCTCCCCCCGGGACTAGCGGGGCGGGCGATACGCAGTATTTT. It codes for CSAPPGTSGAGDTQYF.

This clonotype was counted a few times. This chain connects TRBV5-6 to TRBJ2-2, with D maybe TRBD2 (6 bases). CDR1 SGHDT and CDR2 YYEEEE come from the germline V gene. Trimming took off 4 bases at V and 6 bases at J, with 13 bases between the two ends. The CDR3 has 14 residues. The CDR3 loop is CASSQGLGAGELFF. As DNA, the CDR3 is TGTGCCAGCAGCCAGGGACTTGGGGCCGGGGAGCTGTTTTTT.

The chain uses TRBV6-6 and TRBJ2-7, with D uncertain. Trimming pared 2 bases from V and 1 base from J, leaving 6 bases between. Germline V CDR1 and CDR2: MNHNY, SVGAGI (reference sequence). The CDR3 is 13 amino acids. In DNA form, the CDR3 reads TGTGCCAGCAGTTACAGGGCTTCCTACGAGCAGTACTTC. This gives the protein CASSYRASYEQYF.